This TCR beta chain was profiled in a study of blood T cell repertoires in COVID-19. The overall study: Italy, Spain and the United States were the sources of the convalescent and acute COVID-19 samples.

In the original workflow: How many nucleated cells were present was estimated from reference gene primer amplification. The assay was immunoSEQ multiplex PCR, and TCRdb's table has in-frame clones only and misses some. For V, J and clone size, that table is used; D and trimming come from the DNA. The data hold 200,000 to 250,000 clones, with around 90% observed a single time. Sequenced input: peripheral blood. The clonotype was recovered from a man aged 30 to 45 with COVID-19, enrolled during active disease.

The CDR3 nucleotides are TGTGCCAGCAGCCAGGGACAGGGGGAAGAGACCCAGTACTTC. This sequence encodes CASSQGQGEETQYF. The chain employs TRBV7-3 and TRBJ2-5, with 11 nucleotides matching TRBD1. The CDR3 is 14 residues long. V was pared by 5 bases and J by 3 bases, with 2 bases of the junction left unmatched. CDR1 and CDR2 (germline): SGHTA, FQGTGA.